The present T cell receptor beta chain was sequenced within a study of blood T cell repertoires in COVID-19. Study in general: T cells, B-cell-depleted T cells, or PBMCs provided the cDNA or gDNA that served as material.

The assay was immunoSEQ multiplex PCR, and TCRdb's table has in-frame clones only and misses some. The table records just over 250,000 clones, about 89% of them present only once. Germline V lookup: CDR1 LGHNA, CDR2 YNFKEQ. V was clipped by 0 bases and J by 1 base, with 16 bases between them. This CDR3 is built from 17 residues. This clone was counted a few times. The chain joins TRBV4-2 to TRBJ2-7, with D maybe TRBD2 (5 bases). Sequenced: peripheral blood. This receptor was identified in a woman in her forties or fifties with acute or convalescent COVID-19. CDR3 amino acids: CASSQDRTGIPSYEQYF. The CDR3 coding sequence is TGTGCCAGCAGCCAAGATAGAACGGGGATCCCTTCCTACGAGCAGTACTTC.